This TCR beta chain was identified in a study of coeliac disease (dated by TCRdb to the early 2020s). Broadly, across the study: Each coeliac patient was placed into one of three groups: newly diagnosed active disease, refractory coeliac disease type I, or disease controlled by a gluten-free diet. Small intestinal lymphocyte fractions from coeliac and non-coeliac patients were analysed in the study using next-generation sequencing of rearranged TRB and TRG CDR3 regions. The study set out to describe the TR repertoires of small intestinal T cells in active coeliac disease, refractory type I coeliac disease, and coeliac disease treated with a gluten-free diet. A total of approximately 30 patients took part in the full study: about 22 had serologically confirmed coeliac disease and 8 were controls with non-small intestinal disorders. TRB sequencing succeeded for samples from around 28 subjects, including 20 to 25 paired bulk unsorted intraepithelial and lamina propria cell samples.

Cells were frozen in liquid nitrogen in DMSO/FBS as aliquots of hundreds of thousands of cells, with a single aliquot from each fraction going to sequencing. Every one of the 30 patients in the study had endoscopy and a small intestinal biopsy. To release intraepithelial cells, biopsies were stirred at 37 degrees Celsius for one hour in RPMI containing EGTA, MgCl2 and 1% FBS. Genomic DNA was extracted from frozen unsorted cell fractions with the Qiagen DNeasy blood extraction kit. The research as a whole found: The separation of intraepithelial from lamina propria cells did not yield high-purity fractions, so cross-contamination between compartments was possible. Compared with controls, active coeliac intraepithelial and lamina propria samples had TRB and TRG repertoires of lower clonality, which suggests that diverse T cells were recruited. In the authors' view, the approach was unsuitable for unbiased detection of gliadin-specific T cells, since gliadin-specific T cells are scarce and rarely shared between patients. TRB repertoires were largely private; most amino acid sequences were unique to one sample, and V-gene usage did not differ significantly by disease group.

As concerns this clone: The antigen it binds to is not known. No much larger clonotype is one base removed from it; base qualities were not supplied.

Preparation of the library involved the immunoSEQ multiplex PCR assay. The TR loci were subjected to amplification by multiplexed PCR, for which V gene segments served as targets of the forward primers and J gene segments as targets of the reverse primers. The amplified CDR3 regions were sequenced using the Illumina HiSeq System. On the authors' methods: Closely related reads were merged by a nearest-neighbour algorithm to remove PCR and sequencing errors and to collapse the data into unique sequences. Repertoires were summarised in terms of clonality and T cell density, with T cell density defined as TR molecules per amount of genomic DNA input. CDR3 amino acid sequences present in at least 80% of unsorted samples were defined as public TRs and were then tested for differential abundance between coeliac and control samples. Kruskal-Wallis tests followed by Dunn post-tests were used to test for differences in clonality and density between disease groups. TCRdb stores this immuneACCESS table with in-frame sequences only. Part of the clones is absent; in the studies checked, under half of the shortfall reflects unresolved V genes, and no reason is known for the rest. The V and J calls and clone size are taken from that table; D and trimming were inferred from the DNA. Within this sample are some 4,000 clones, with roughly 60% of them counted one time only. The ten largest account for approximately 16% of the sample.

The sequence was obtained from a human donor with active celiac disease. Sequenced input: intraepithelial lymphocytes from the gut. Interpreted using the paper, the cell subset or site label stands for: intraepithelial cell (IEC) fraction of small intestinal biopsy.

The CDR3 region has the sequence CASTVSGSSYNEQFF. The sequenced DNA is TGTGCCAGCACTGTAAGCGGGAGCTCCTACAATGAGCAGTTCTTC. The sequence is built from TRBV2 and TRBJ2-1, and 8 junctional nucleotides match TRBD2. The cysteine opens and the phenylalanine closes a CDR3 of 15 amino acids. Left in the record is the CDR3 DNA by itself, 45 bases read in frame from the first base. Trimming removed 7 bases from V and 0 bases from J; the gene matches leave 5 bases unexplained. The CDR1 and CDR2 encoded by the germline V gene are SNHLY and FYNNEI.